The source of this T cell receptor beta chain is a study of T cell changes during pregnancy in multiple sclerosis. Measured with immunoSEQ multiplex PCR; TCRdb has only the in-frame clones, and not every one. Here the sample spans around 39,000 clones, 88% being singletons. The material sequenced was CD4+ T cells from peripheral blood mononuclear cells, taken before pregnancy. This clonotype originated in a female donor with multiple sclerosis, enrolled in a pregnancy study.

CDR3 bases: TGTGCCAGCAGTTCCCACGGGACAGGGGCTAAAGAGACCCAGTACTTC. The encoded protein is CASSSHGTGAKETQYF. The J gene is TRBJ2-5, the V gene TRBV28; TRBD1 aligns across 10 bases. V dropped 4 bases and J dropped 3; count of bases not matched to a gene: 8. This CDR3 is built from 16 residues. Germline CDR1 reads MDHEN; CDR2 reads SYDVKM. The variable domain in full, with the rest retrieved from reference TRBV28 and TRBJ2-5, is DVKVTQSSRYLVKRTGEKVFLECVQDMDHENMFWYRQDPGLGLRLIYFSYDVKMKEKGDIPEGYSVSREKKERFSLILESASTNQTSMYLCASSSHGTGAKETQYFGPGTRLLVL.